This TCR beta chain was found in a study of blood T cell repertoires in COVID-19. Study in general: The study drew acute and convalescent COVID-19 samples from the United States, Italy and Spain. Nucleic acid was either cDNA or gDNA, and it came from T cells, B-cell-depleted T cells, or PBMCs.

J lost 8 bases, V lost 9 bases, and 14 bases had no gene match. Per germline, CDR1 LNHDA and CDR2 SQIVND (reference sequence). This CDR3 is built from 14 residues. As originally analysed: The authors estimated nucleated cell counts from reference gene primer amplification. Method: immunoSEQ multiplex PCR; TCRdb's copy keeps in-frame clones and lacks some. The V and J calls and clone size come from that table; D and trimming were worked out from the DNA. Counted here are approximately 250,000 clones, approximately 80% occurring once; the ten biggest clones make up around 6.4%. The gene calls are TRBV19 and TRBJ2-3, with 7 bases fitting TRBD1. Input material: peripheral blood. This TCR came from a woman aged 55-75 years with active or convalescent COVID-19. The DNA of the CDR3 is TGTGCCAGCATAGAAACAGGGGTAGGAGGTACGCAGTATTTT. Its protein product is CASIETGVGGTQYF. Using reference TRBV19 and TRBJ2-3 for the parts outside the CDR3, the full variable domain is DGGITQSPKYLFRKEGQNVTLSCEQNLNHDAMYWYRQDPGQGLRLIYYSQIVNDFQKGDIAEGYSVSREKKESFPLTVTSAQKNPTAFYLCASIETGVGGTQYFGPGTRLTVL.